A selection of T cell receptor beta chains follows, all from one sample in a study of T-cell memory formation after mild COVID-19. TCRdb passed the 5' RACE reads through MiXCR, listing each CDR3 protein once. The sample records 350,000 to 450,000 distinct CDR3 sequences, around 24% being singletons. Material: PBMCs or a T cell subset sorted from them (not recorded which). The receptors were gathered from an adult woman who had mild COVID-19 (a few samples of this study predate the infection). Cell type and time point are not known. Each CDR3 is given with its conserved first and last residue. A D gene is named only where the DNA matches it firmly. Only some rows state a clone size, as once, few, many or a class for expanded clones.

.	TRBV15	.	TRBJ2-5	CATSRDKAGATAYQETQYF	TGTGCCACCAGCAGAGATAAGGCGGGGGCCACCGCGTACCAAGAGACCCAGTACTTC
few	TRBV5-5	TRBD1	TRBJ2-7	CASSLAWTGGYEQYF	TGTGCCAGCAGCTTGGCCTGGACAGGGGGTTACGAGCAGTACTTC
few	TRBV7-2	.	TRBJ2-3	CASSSRGTIGTDTQYF	TGTGCCAGCAGCTCTAGAGGTACTATAGGCACAGATACGCAGTATTTT
once	TRBV20-1	.	TRBJ1-3	CSARGGAYTIYF	TGCAGTGCTAGAGGAGGGGCTTACACCATATATTTT
.	TRBV29-1	.	TRBJ2-7	CSVARTYPYEQYF	TGCAGCGTTGCTAGGACTTATCCTTACGAGCAGTACTTC
.	TRBV24-1	.	TRBJ2-7	CATSESGRSSYEQYF	TGTGCCACCAGTGAATCCGGACGGAGCTCCTACGAGCAGTACTTC
.	TRBV29-1	.	TRBJ2-5	CSADEGSETQYF	TGCAGCGCAGATGAGGGCTCAGAGACCCAGTACTTC
once	TRBV2	TRBD1	TRBJ1-2	CASSGQGAGGYTF	TGTGCCAGCAGCGGACAGGGGGCGGGAGGCTACACCTTC
.	TRBV6-2/TRBV6-3	.	TRBJ2-3	CASSPLGVSTDTQYF	TGTGCCAGCAGCCCTCTAGGGGTTAGCACAGATACGCAGTATTTT
.	TRBV10-3	.	TRBJ2-1	CATRLRDWDEQFF	TGTGCCACCCGCTTGCGGGACTGGGATGAGCAGTTCTTC
.	TRBV7-9	TRBD2	TRBJ2-3	CASSLAGLAGESTDTQYF	TGTGCCAGCAGCTTAGCGGGACTAGCGGGGGAGAGCACAGATACGCAGTATTTT